These T cell receptor beta chains were read from a single sample in a study of T cell responses to AZD1222 COVID-19 vaccine. Assay: immunoSEQ multiplex PCR; the TCRdb copy retains only in-frame clones and omits some. The sample shows approximately 150,000 clones, roughly 88% of them seen only once. The sample was peripheral blood, taken 28 days after the second dose of the MenACWY control vaccine. The receptors shown here come from an adult who received the MenACWY meningococcal vaccine as a control. The CDR3 runs from the conserved cysteine through the conserved F or W. A D gene is named only where the DNA matches it firmly. Clone size is not always given. Where it is, it says once, few, many or a class for expanded clones.

J gene: TRBJ2-5; clone size: NA; V gene: TRBV9; D gene: NA; CDR3 protein: CASSASPTPQETQYF; CDR3 DNA: TGTGCCAGCAGCGCCTCCCCTACACCCCAAGAGACCCAGTACTTC
J gene: TRBJ1-2; clone size: NA; V gene: TRBV3-1/TRBV3-2; D gene: NA; CDR3 protein: CASSQDKGIPANYGYTF; CDR3 DNA: TGTGCCAGCAGCCAAGATAAAGGGATTCCCGCTAACTATGGCTACACCTTC
J gene: TRBJ1-1; clone size: NA; V gene: TRBV7-9; D gene: NA; CDR3 protein: CASSTQVNTEAFF; CDR3 DNA: TGTGCCAGCAGCACGCAAGTGAACACTGAAGCTTTCTTT
J gene: TRBJ2-7; clone size: NA; V gene: TRBV24-1; D gene: TRBD2; CDR3 protein: CATSDRSSGSFYEQYF; CDR3 DNA: TGTGCCACCAGTGATCGATCTAGCGGGAGTTTCTACGAGCAGTACTTC
J gene: TRBJ1-5; clone size: NA; V gene: TRBV28; D gene: NA; CDR3 protein: CASRPGEGYQPQHF; CDR3 DNA: TGTGCCAGCAGGCCCGGGGAGGGCTATCAGCCCCAGCATTTT
J gene: TRBJ1-5; clone size: NA; V gene: TRBV19; D gene: TRBD1; CDR3 protein: CASSTSPWDRGPNQPQHF; CDR3 DNA: TGTGCCAGTAGTACGTCTCCTTGGGACAGGGGGCCTAATCAGCCCCAGCATTTT
J gene: TRBJ1-2; clone size: NA; V gene: TRBV4-1; D gene: NA; CDR3 protein: CASSQEPPGGAGYTF; CDR3 DNA: TGCGCCAGCAGCCAAGAGCCCCCCGGGGGCGCAGGCTACACCTTC
J gene: TRBJ2-1; clone size: NA; V gene: TRBV11-2; D gene: TRBD2; CDR3 protein: CASSFYAGGYNEQFF; CDR3 DNA: TGTGCCAGCAGCTTTTACGCGGGGGGCTACAATGAGCAGTTCTTC
J gene: TRBJ2-7; clone size: once; V gene: TRBV19; D gene: NA; CDR3 protein: CASSPPKAGSYEQYF; CDR3 DNA: TGTGCCAGTAGTCCGCCGAAGGCAGGGTCCTACGAGCAGTACTTC
J gene: TRBJ2-1; clone size: NA; V gene: TRBV19; D gene: NA; CDR3 protein: CASRSPHRYNEQFF; CDR3 DNA: TGTGCCAGTAGATCCCCCCACCGGTATAATGAGCAGTTCTTC
J gene: TRBJ1-5; clone size: NA; V gene: TRBV30; D gene: NA; CDR3 protein: CAWSPQGNQPQHF; CDR3 DNA: TGTGCCTGGAGTCCACAGGGTAATCAGCCCCAGCATTTT
J gene: TRBJ2-7; clone size: medium-sized; V gene: TRBV28; D gene: NA; CDR3 protein: CASSPPRGGQYF; CDR3 DNA: TGTGCCAGCAGTCCCCCCCGGGGAGGGCAGTACTTC
J gene: TRBJ1-1; clone size: NA; V gene: TRBV25-1; D gene: NA; CDR3 protein: CASSPGPNTEAFF; CDR3 DNA: TGTGCCAGCAGCCCCGGACCGAACACTGAAGCTTTCTTT
J gene: TRBJ1-6; clone size: NA; V gene: TRBV6-5; D gene: NA; CDR3 protein: CASSYRGGALHF; CDR3 DNA: TGTGCCAGCAGTTACCGAGGCGGGGCCCTCCACTTT